This TCR beta chain was retrieved from a study of blood T cell repertoires in COVID-19. Study details: Sample material is recorded as cDNA or gDNA derived from T cells, B-cell-depleted T cells, or PBMCs.

Original processing methods: Nucleated cell number was recorded as an estimate derived from reference gene primer amplification. The protocol was immunoSEQ multiplex PCR, while the TCRdb copy is restricted to in-frame clones and leaves out a portion. That table gives V, J and clone size, and the DNA gave D and trimming. The sample yields some 83,000 clones, 65% to 85% seen once. The sequencing input was peripheral blood. This receptor was taken from a man aged 60-69 years with active or convalescent COVID-19.

CDR3 nucleotide sequence: TGTGCCAGCAGTTACCGGCTAGCGGGTTACGCAGATACGCAGTATTTT. Translating gives CASSYRLAGYADTQYF. The rearrangement joins TRBV6-5 to TRBJ2-3; TRBD2 agrees at 8 bases. The V gene end was trimmed by 2 bases and the J gene end by 4 bases; junction bases not matched to a gene: 8. CDR1 is MNHEY, CDR2 SVGAGI, per germline. This CDR3 region has 16 residues.